One sample yielded the 27 T cell receptor beta chains listed below, sequenced in a study of identical twins' blood T cells. TCRdb fed the 5' RACE reads into MiXCR, producing one record per CDR3 protein. This table holds a few hundred thousand distinct CDR3 sequences, about 28% found once. The source material was PBMCs. These receptors were obtained from a woman aged 18-49 years in good health.

This rearrangement joins TRBV20-1 to TRBJ2-5; 11 positions agree with TRBD2. CDR3 length equals 14 residues. The germline gives CDR1 DFQATT, CDR2 SNEGSKA (reference sequence). Losses at the gene ends were 5 bases for V and 5 bases for J; bases not matched to a gene: 7. The CDR3 sequence is CSAYPPSGRETQYF. The DNA for the CDR3 is TGCAGTGCTTACCCCCCTAGCGGGAGGGAGACCCAGTACTTC.

For this clonotype: A much larger clone lies one base from this, so it may be a read error. Lacking the conserved final phenylalanine or tryptophan, this CDR3 likely reflects a read error. J is TRBJ1-6 and V is TRBV11-2, with TRBD1 identical over 9 bases. This CDR3 is built from 17 residues. Germline CDR1 is SGHAT and CDR2 is FQNNGV. J gave up 11 bases and V 2 bases, and 13 bases lay outside the gene matches. CDR3 region: CASSLIPAGTGTTPLHL. In nucleotides, the CDR3 is TGTGCCAGCAGCTTAATACCTGCCGGGACAGGGACAACACCCCTCCACCTT.

This clonotype was found a few times. The rearrangement links TRBV7-2 to TRBJ1-3; possible D gene TRBD1, 6 bases. This CDR3 is 15 amino acids long. V was cut by 1 base and J by 4 bases, with 11 bases left in between. Germline V gene data show CDR1 as SGHTA and CDR2 as FQGNSA. Written as DNA, the CDR3 is TGTGCCAGCAGCTTAGTTACAGGGCCCGGAAACACCATATATTTT. It yields the protein CASSLVTGPGNTIYF.

This clonotype appeared a few times. The chain is built from TRBV5-1 and TRBJ1-2, with unresolved D. The length of the CDR3 is 14 residues. CDR1 is SGHRS, CDR2 YFSETQ, per germline. V shed 0 bases and J shed 3 bases, with 9 bases lying between them. Here the CDR3 DNA reads TGCGCCAGCAGCTTGGATCGGGCCGACTATGGCTACACCTTC. Amino acid sequence: CASSLDRADYGYTF.

This sequence joins TRBV20-1 and TRBJ2-1; TRBD2 is a possible D gene (6 bases). Germline V gene data show CDR1 as DFQATT and CDR2 as SNEGSKA (reference sequence). V lost 5 bases and J 8 bases, leaving 13 bases between the germline ends. There are 12 residues in the CDR3. This CDR3 reads CSALEGAHEQFF. The CDR3 nucleotides read TGCAGTGCTTTGGAGGGAGCGCATGAGCAGTTCTTC.

The J gene is TRBJ1-5, the V gene TRBV18; perhaps TRBD1 as D (5 bases). Germline CDR1 is KGHSH and CDR2 is LQKENI. This CDR3 is built from 16 residues. V was clipped by 1 base and J by 6 bases, with 16 bases between them. The CDR3 region has the DNA TGTGCCAGCTCACCACGGGACCGAATGCAAGGTCAGCCCCAGCATTTT. It encodes CASSPRDRMQGQPQHF.

This chain connects TRBV7-9 to TRBJ1-2; 8 positions match TRBD1. V was pared by 5 bases and J by 2 bases, with 13 bases of the junction left unmatched. CDR3 length: 17 amino acids. Per germline, CDR1 SEHNR and CDR2 FQNEAQ (reference sequence). The CDR3 DNA sequence: TGTGCCAGCAGCCAAGAGCTAACGGACAGGGTGAACTATGGCTACACCTTC. Encoded protein: CASSQELTDRVNYGYTF.

This chain uses TRBV5-4 with TRBJ1-2; a possible D gene is TRBD1 (6 bases). The CDR3 consists of 12 residues. V shed 5 bases and J shed 8 bases, with 13 bases lying between them. Germline CDR1 SGHNT, CDR2 YYREEE (reference sequence). CDR3 nucleotides: TGTGCCAGCAGTTACCACAGGGACGGCTACACCTTC. It specifies CASSYHRDGYTF.

The genes are TRBV11-2 and TRBJ2-1; 9 bases are shared with TRBD2. The germline V gene encodes CDR1 SGHAT and CDR2 FQNNGV. The V segment lost 4 bases and the J segment 8 bases; nucleotides outside the gene matches: 18. The CDR3 runs 18 residues. The CDR3 spells CASSSSGGARTSVHEQFF. As DNA, the CDR3 is TGTGCCAGCAGCTCCTCTGGGGGAGCCCGGACTAGCGTTCATGAGCAGTTCTTC.

This chain links TRBV29-1 with TRBJ1-2; 9 bases agree with TRBD1. CDR3 length: 12 residues. CDR1 and CDR2 (germline): SQVTM, ANQGSEA. The V segment lost 6 bases and the J segment 8 bases; nucleotides outside the gene matches: 7. CDR3 nucleotide sequence: TGCAGCGTAACTACAGGGGGCTGGGGCTACACCTTC. Translation gives CSVTTGGWGYTF.

The sample holds a few counts of this clonotype. This chain joins TRBV6-6 and TRBJ1-4; D may be TRBD1 (6 bases). Germline CDR1 MNHNY, CDR2 SVGAGI (reference sequence). This CDR3 contains 13 residues. Trimming took off 6 bases at V and 7 bases at J, with 12 bases between the two ends. CDR3 sequence: CASRGRGAEKLFF. The CDR3 region has the DNA TGTGCCAGCAGGGGCAGGGGTGCTGAAAAACTGTTTTTT.

This clonotype was observed a few times. The chain is built from TRBV7-2 and TRBJ1-1; TRBD1 aligns across 7 bases. Germline loops: CDR1 SGHTA, CDR2 FQGNSA. Unmatched junction bases numbered 10, after V lost 4 bases and J lost 5 bases. This CDR3 comprises 15 residues. CDR3 bases: TGTGCCAGCAGCTATAACAGGGGACTTCGGACTGAAGCTTTCTTT. It encodes CASSYNRGLRTEAFF.

There are many counts of this clonotype. The genes are TRBV14 and TRBJ2-3, with a weak D call TRBD2 (5 bases). The ends were cut back, 2 bases at V and 2 bases at J, with 8 bases in the middle. Germline V CDR1 and CDR2: SGHDN, FVKESK. There are 14 residues in the CDR3. As DNA, the CDR3 is TGTGCCAGCAGCCAACTAGCCTACACAGATACGCAGTATTTT. Translating gives CASSQLAYTDTQYF. The full variable domain, completed using reference TRBV14 and TRBJ2-3, is EAGVTQFPSHSVIEKGQTVTLRCDPISGHDNLYWYRRVMGKEIKFLLHFVKESKQDESGMPNNRFLAERTGGTYSTLKVQPAELEDSGVYFCASSQLAYTDTQYFGPGTRLTVL.

V is TRBV2 and J is TRBJ2-2; 10 positions match TRBD2. V was clipped by 8 bases and J by 0 bases; unmatched bases: 6. CDR1 is SNHLY and CDR2 is FYNNEI in the germline V gene. The length of the CDR3 is 16 residues. Written as DNA, the CDR3 is TGTGCCAGCGCTCCGGGACTAGCGACGAACACCGGGGAGCTGTTTTTT. Translation: CASAPGLATNTGELFF.

This chain joins TRBV5-5 and TRBJ1-2, with unresolved D. Trimming pared 5 bases from V and 5 bases from J, leaving 7 bases between. The CDR3 has 11 residues. CDR1 is SGHKS and CDR2 is YYEKEE in the germline V gene (reference sequence). The CDR3 sequence is CASRSLYGYTF. CDR3 DNA sequence: TGTGCCAGCAGAAGCCTTTATGGCTACACCTTC. The full variable domain, rest sourced from reference TRBV5-5 and TRBJ1-2, is DAGVTQSPTHLIKTRGQQVTLRCSPISGHKSVSWYQQVLGQGPQFIFQYYEKEERGRGNFPDRFSARQFPNYSSELNVNALLLGDSALYLCASRSLYGYTFGSGTRLTVV.

This clonotype was recorded a few times. This CDR3 is CSATEGGAGNTIYF. The CDR3, as DNA: TGCAGTGCTACCGAAGGAGGGGCCGGAAACACCATATATTTT. This chain links TRBV20-1 with TRBJ1-3; a weak D match, TRBD1 (5 bases). The germline V gene encodes CDR1 DFQATT and CDR2 SNEGSKA (reference sequence). V was shortened by 4 bases and J by 4 bases, with 14 bases between the two germline ends. This CDR3 region has 14 residues.

This sequence joins TRBV19 and TRBJ1-2; 7 nucleotides line up with TRBD1. V trimming: 4 bases; J trimming: 3 bases; junction bases outside the gene matches: 17. CDR1 and CDR2 (germline): LNHDA, SQIVND (reference sequence). This CDR3 contains 18 residues. The CDR3 sequence is CASSSFRRQGVSYYGYTF. The CDR3 bases are TGTGCCAGTAGTAGTTTTCGTAGGCAGGGGGTTTCGTACTATGGCTACACCTTC.

The V gene is TRBV6-5, the J gene TRBJ2-2; 8 nucleotides agree with TRBD1. J gave up 6 bases and V 10 bases, and 10 bases lay outside the gene matches. This CDR3 has 14 residues. The germline gives CDR1 MNHEY, CDR2 SVGAGI. The CDR3 region is CATRTGNLAGELFF. The CDR3 coding sequence is TGTGCCACGAGGACAGGGAATTTGGCCGGGGAGCTGTTTTTT.

This clonotype was detected only a few times. The genes are TRBV15 and TRBJ2-5; 7 bases line up with TRBD2. The CDR3 has 13 amino acids. CDR1 and CDR2 (germline): LNHNV, YYDKDF (reference sequence). Losses at the gene ends were 6 bases for V and 2 bases for J; bases not matched to a gene: 3. The CDR3 sequence is CATSSSGQETQYF. The DNA for the CDR3 is TGTGCCACCAGTTCTAGCGGACAAGAGACCCAGTACTTC.

There are many counts of this clonotype. The chain links TRBV10-2 to TRBJ1-4; possible D gene TRBD1, 6 bases. CDR1 WSHSY and CDR2 SAAADI come from the germline V gene. The CDR3 has 14 residues. V was trimmed by 6 bases and J by 1 base, leaving 9 bases between them. CDR3 DNA: TGCGCCAGCAGCGAGACAGGAACTAATGAAAAACTGTTTTTT. Protein product: CASSETGTNEKLFF.

V usage is TRBV5-1 and J usage is TRBJ1-6; 9 bases are a match to TRBD1. The CDR3 runs to 15 residues. The V gene end was trimmed by 0 bases and the J gene end by 7 bases; junction bases not matched to a gene: 2. CDR1 and CDR2 (germline): SGHRS, YFSETQ. The CDR3 DNA reads TGCGCCAGCAGCTTGGCCGGGACAGGGAATTCACCCCTCCACTTT. Translation gives CASSLAGTGNSPLHF.

This clonotype occurred a few times. The chain has TRBV11-3 and TRBJ2-2; D call uncertain. V was trimmed by 3 bases and J by 5 bases, leaving 7 bases between them. CDR1 is SGHNT, CDR2 YENEEA, per germline. CDR3 length: 13 amino acids. CDR3 nucleotide sequence: TGTGCCAGCAGCTTTACGCGGACCGGGGAGCTGTTTTTT. Its translation: CASSFTRTGELFF.

The chain couples TRBV20-1 to TRBJ2-1, with no clear D. The CDR3 is 17 amino acids. Trimming stripped 1 base from V and 2 bases from J, with 18 bases between. Germline CDR1 and CDR2: DFQATT and SNEGSKA (reference sequence). CDR3 loop: CSARVRAPKGPYNEQFF. The CDR3 DNA sequence: TGCAGTGCTAGAGTCCGGGCACCTAAGGGTCCCTACAATGAGCAGTTCTTC.

In its sample, this clonotype was seen a few times. The chain employs TRBV5-1 and TRBJ2-1; 10 bases are shared with TRBD2. Germline V gene sequence: CDR1 SGHRS, CDR2 YFSETQ. V dropped 6 bases and J dropped 9; count of bases not matched to a gene: 12. The CDR3 is made up of 15 amino acids. CDR3 region: CASMPGLAGVSEQFF. As DNA, the CDR3 is TGCGCCAGCATGCCCGGGCTAGCGGGAGTTAGTGAGCAGTTCTTC.

The chain uses TRBV20-1 and TRBJ1-6, with D possibly being TRBD1 (5 bases). The V and J ends lost 6 bases and 7 bases respectively, with 10 bases between them. This CDR3 has 12 residues. CDR1 is DFQATT, CDR2 SNEGSKA, per germline (reference sequence). The CDR3 region has the DNA TGCAGTGCGAGGGACGTCAATTCACCCCTCCACTTT. Its translation: CSARDVNSPLHF.

For this clonotype: Compared with germline, one end of the junction differs, possibly owing to a read error. The V call is TRBV7-2, the J call TRBJ1-1; D gene uncertain. CDR1 and CDR2 from the germline V gene are SGHTA and FQGNSA. There are 15 residues in the CDR3. CDR3 amino acids: CVSSFLATPNTEAFF. The CDR3 bases are TGTGTCAGCAGCTTCCTCGCGACACCCAACACTGAAGCTTTCTTT.

The chain has TRBV7-2 and TRBJ1-2; unclear D gene. CDR3 size: 13 residues. Germline loops: CDR1 SGHTA, CDR2 FQGNSA. V was clipped by 8 bases and J by 7 bases, with 17 bases between them. Here the CDR3 reads CASPLETFGGYTF. The CDR3 coding sequence is TGTGCCAGCCCCTTGGAGACCTTTGGTGGCTACACCTTC.